This T cell receptor beta chain appears in the sequencing data of a study of T cell clones after liver transplantation. Study context: Subjects received no induction therapy and standard immunosuppression until randomization at 12-24 months post-transplant.

Findings and limits, study-wide: Graft donor-reactive T cells may have migrated into the graft rather than being deleted.

Germline lookup yields CDR1 SEHNR and CDR2 FQNEAQ (reference sequence). The CDR3 has 15 amino acids. The V segment lost 5 bases and the J segment 7 bases; nucleotides outside the gene matches: 10. As for this clone: The antigen is undetermined.

Data came from immunoSEQ multiplex PCR; TCRdb stores just in-frame clones and leaves some out. The sample yields tens of thousands of clones, 65% to 75% seen once. The receptor comes from a human donor who received a liver transplant. Sequencing used CD4+ T cells from blood, obtained before liver transplant. The V call is TRBV7-9, the J call TRBJ2-1; 8 bases agree with TRBD2. CDR3 sequence: CASSPRGGESNEQFF. The DNA of the CDR3 is TGTGCCAGCAGCCCACGGGGGGGCGAGTCGAATGAGCAGTTCTTC.